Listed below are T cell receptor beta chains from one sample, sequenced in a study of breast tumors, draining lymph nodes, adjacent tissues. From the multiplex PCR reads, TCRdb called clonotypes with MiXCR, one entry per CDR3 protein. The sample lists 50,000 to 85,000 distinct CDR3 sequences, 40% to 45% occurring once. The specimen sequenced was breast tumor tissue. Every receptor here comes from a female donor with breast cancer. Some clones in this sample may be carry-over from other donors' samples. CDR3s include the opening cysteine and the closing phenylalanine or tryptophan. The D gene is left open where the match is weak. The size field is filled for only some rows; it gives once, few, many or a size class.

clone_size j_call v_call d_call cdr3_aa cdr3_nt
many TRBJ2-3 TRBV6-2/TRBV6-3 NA CASSLGNGRWAQYF TGTGCCAGCAGTCTGGGCAACGGGAGATGGGCGCAGTATTTT
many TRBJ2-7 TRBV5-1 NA CASSLEGRGQYF TGCGCCAGCAGCTTGGAGGGGCGGGGGCAGTACTTC
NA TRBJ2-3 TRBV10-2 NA CASASTDAQYF TGCGCCAGCGCGAGCACAGATGCGCAGTATTTT
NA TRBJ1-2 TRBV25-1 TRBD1 CASSDPHIQGQGYGYTF TGTGCCAGCAGTGATCCTCATATACAGGGACAGGGATACGGCTACACCTTC
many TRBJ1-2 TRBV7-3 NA CASSKGGIPLYGYTF TGTGCCAGCAGCAAAGGTGGGATTCCACTATATGGCTACACCTTC
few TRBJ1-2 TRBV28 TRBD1 CASNLAGTGVGYTF TGTGCCAGCAACCTAGCCGGGACAGGGGTTGGCTACACCTTC
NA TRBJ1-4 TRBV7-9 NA CASSLRAEKLFF TGTGCCAGCAGCTTGAGAGCGGAAAAACTGTTTTTT
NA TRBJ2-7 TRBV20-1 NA CGARDARSRYEQYF TGCGGGGCTAGAGATGCGAGGAGCCGCTACGAGCAGTACTTC
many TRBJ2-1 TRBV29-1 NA CSVAKPPGNEQFF TGCAGCGTTGCTAAACCACCAGGAAATGAGCAGTTCTTC
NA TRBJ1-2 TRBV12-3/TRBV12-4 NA CASSQYQTGYGYTF TGTGCCAGCAGTCAGTACCAGACAGGATATGGCTACACCTTC
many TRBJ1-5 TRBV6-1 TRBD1 CAICFRGLTDQPQHF TGTGCCATCTGTTTCAGGGGGCTAACGGATCAGCCCCAGCATTTT
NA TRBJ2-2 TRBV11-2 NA CASSLTFSGELFF TGTGCCAGCAGCTTAACTTTTAGCGGGGAGCTGTTTTTT
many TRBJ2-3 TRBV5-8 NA CASSYPISGADTQYF TGTGCCAGCAGTTATCCGATTTCGGGGGCAGATACGCAGTATTTT
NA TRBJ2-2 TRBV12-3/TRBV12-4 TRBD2 CASSPLAGAVGELVF TGTGCCAGCAGCCCCCTAGCGGGAGCTGTCGGGGAGCTGGTTTTT
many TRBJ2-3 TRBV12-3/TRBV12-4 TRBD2 CASRVGLAYGDTQYF TGTGCCAGCAGGGTGGGACTAGCGTACGGAGATACGCAGTATTTT
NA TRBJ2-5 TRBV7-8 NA CASSLFQGWETQYF TGTGCCAGCAGCTTGTTCCAGGGATGGGAGACCCAGTACTTC
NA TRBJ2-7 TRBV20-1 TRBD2 CSAFSGTSGHYEQYF TGCAGTGCTTTTTCCGGGACTAGCGGACACTACGAGCAGTACTTC
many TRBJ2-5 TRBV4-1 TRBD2 CASSQAAGVETQYF TGCGCCAGCAGCCAAGCAGCGGGGGTGGAGACCCAGTACTTC
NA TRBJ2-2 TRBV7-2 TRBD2 CASSRRDYLELELFF TGTGCCAGCAGCCGCCGGGACTATCTGGAACTGGAGCTGTTTTTT
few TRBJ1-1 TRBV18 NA CASSQGQGDTEAFF TGTGCCAGCTCACAGGGGCAGGGAGACACTGAAGCTTTCTTT
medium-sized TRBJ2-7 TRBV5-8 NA CASSLAVRQGYYEQYF TGTGCCAGCAGCTTGGCCGTCAGACAAGGGTACTACGAGCAGTACTTC
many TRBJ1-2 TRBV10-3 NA CAIQTPSGYTF TGTGCCATTCAGACACCCTCTGGCTACACCTTC
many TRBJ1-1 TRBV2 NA CARYERHEAFF TGTGCCCGCTACGAGCGGCATGAAGCTTTCTTT
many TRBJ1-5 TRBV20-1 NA CSAGPQGQPQHF TGCAGTGCTGGCCCTCAGGGACAGCCCCAGCATTTT
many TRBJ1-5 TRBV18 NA CASSLQGGNQPQHF TGTGCCAGCTCCCTCCAGGGTGGCAATCAGCCCCAGCATTTT
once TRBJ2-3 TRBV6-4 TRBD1 CASSDGQVKTSTDTQYF TGTGCCAGCAGTGACGGACAGGTGAAGACTAGCACAGATACGCAGTATTTT
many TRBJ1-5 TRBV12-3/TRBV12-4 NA CASSRRGNQPQHF TGTGCCAGCAGCCGCCGGGGCAATCAGCCCCAGCATTTT
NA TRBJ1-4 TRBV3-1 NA CASSQAQGKGTNEKLFF TGTGCCAGCAGCCAAGCACAGGGTAAAGGAACTAATGAAAAACTGTTTTTT
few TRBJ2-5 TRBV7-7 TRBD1 CASSLDRGSEEAQYF TGTGCTAGCAGCTTAGACAGGGGATCTGAAGAGGCCCAGTACTTC
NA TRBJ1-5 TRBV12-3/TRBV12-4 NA CASRRKPMGVSFPQHF TGTGCCAGCAGACGCAAACCAATGGGGGTAAGTTTTCCCCAGCATTTT
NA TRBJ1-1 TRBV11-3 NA CASSPRLGEAFF TGTGCCAGCAGCCCCCGGCTAGGTGAAGCTTTCTTT
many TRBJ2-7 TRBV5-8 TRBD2 CASRLAGGPGEQYF TGTGCCAGCAGACTAGCGGGAGGGCCGGGAGAGCAGTACTTC
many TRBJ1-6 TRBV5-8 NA CASSSYQSPLHF TGTGCCAGCAGTTCGTACCAATCACCCCTCCACTTT
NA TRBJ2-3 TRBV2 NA CASSGVGPSTDTQYF TGTGCCAGCAGTGGAGTTGGACCTAGCACAGATACGCAGTATTTT
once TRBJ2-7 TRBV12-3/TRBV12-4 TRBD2 CASSSSGRVEQYF TGTGCCAGCAGTTCTAGCGGGAGGGTCGAGCAGTACTTC
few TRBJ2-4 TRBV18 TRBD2 CASSSGRDIQYF TGTGCCAGCTCCTCAGGGAGGGACATTCAGTACTTC
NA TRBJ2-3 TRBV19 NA CASRERVSTDTQYF TGTGCCAGTAGAGAGCGGGTTAGCACAGATACGCAGTATTTT
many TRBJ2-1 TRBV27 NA CASSSRVTYNEQFF TGTGCCAGCAGTTCGCGGGTTACCTACAATGAGCAGTTCTTC
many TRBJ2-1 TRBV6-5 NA CASSYVDAGSYNEQFF TGTGCCAGCAGTTACGTGGACGCCGGCTCCTACAATGAGCAGTTCTTC
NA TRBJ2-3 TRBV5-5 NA CASSPCNRGTDTQYF TGTGCCAGCAGCCCATGCAATAGGGGCACAGATACGCAGTATTTT
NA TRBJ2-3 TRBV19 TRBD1 CASSASGTGMSYEQYTDTQYF TGTGCCAGTAGTGCAAGTGGGACAGGTATGTCCTACGAGCAGTACACAGATACGCAGTATTTT